The 7 T cell receptor beta chains below were found in one sample sequenced in a study of blood T cell repertoires in COVID-19 (dated by TCRdb to the early 2020s). Library method: the immunoSEQ multiplex PCR assay. Here the immuneACCESS table is served through TCRdb, limited to in-frame sequences with V and J called. Missing clones are a known gap in these copies; in checked studies unresolved V genes cover under half, and the rest lacks a known reason. Across this sample there are around 100,000 clones, with over 70% seen only once. The top ten clonotypes cover around 0.77% of the sample. Sequencing was carried out using peripheral blood. These receptors all stem from a woman aged 70-85 years with acute or convalescent COVID-19.

A single count supports this clone. The chain joins TRBV9 to TRBJ2-1; no definite D call. This CDR3 has 12 amino acids. Per the germline V gene, CDR1 is SGDLS and CDR2 is YYNGEE. Trimming took 3 bases from V and 8 from J, leaving 9 bases between them. CDR3 region: CASSGVAYEQFF. CDR3 DNA: TGTGCCAGCAGCGGCGTTGCGTATGAGCAGTTCTTC.

The J gene is TRBJ2-1, the V gene TRBV18; D is uncertain. V was pared by 2 bases and J by 8 bases, with 22 bases between. Germline CDR1 and CDR2: KGHSH and LQKENI. The CDR3 is made up of 17 amino acids. CDR3 DNA: TGTGCCAGCTCACCAAGTGCGCCAGGTTACATCCCCCATGAGCAGTTCTTC. Translated, it gives CASSPSAPGYIPHEQFF. The full variable domain, completed using reference TRBV18 and TRBJ2-1, is NAGVMQNPRHLVRRRGQEARLRCSPMKGHSHVYWYRQLPEEGLKFMVYLQKENIIDESGMPKERFSAEFPKEGPSILRIQQVVRGDSAAYFCASSPSAPGYIPHEQFFGPGTRLTVL.

This chain joins TRBV6-5 and TRBJ1-1; D is possibly TRBD1 (6 bases). Germline CDR1 and CDR2: MNHEY and SVGAGI. V lost 6 bases to trimming and J lost 1 base, with 12 bases between them. CDR3 length equals 14 residues. Here the CDR3 DNA reads TGTGCCAGCAGACTTGGACAGCAGAACACTGAAGCTTTCTTT. As protein: CASRLGQQNTEAFF.

This clone occurred once. The gene calls are TRBV5-1 and TRBJ1-1, with D perhaps matching TRBD1 (5 bases). V was trimmed by 2 bases and J by 0 bases, leaving 8 bases between them. The germline gives CDR1 SGHRS, CDR2 YFSETQ. This CDR3 is built from 14 residues. CDR3 bases: TGCGCCAGCAGCTTCACAGGTATGAACACTGAAGCTTTCTTT. The encoded protein is CASSFTGMNTEAFF. The full variable domain, completed using reference TRBV5-1 and TRBJ1-1, is KAGVTQTPRYLIKTRGQQVTLSCSPISGHRSVSWYQQTPGQGLQFLFEYFSETQRNKGNFPGRFSGRQFSNSRSEMNVSTLELGDSALYLCASSFTGMNTEAFFGQGTRLTVV.

The chain carries TRBV5-4 and TRBJ1-3; D is unresolved. Germline CDR1 and CDR2: SGHNT and YYREEE (reference sequence). The V gene lost 4 bases and the J gene lost 4 bases, with 15 bases spanning the gap. This CDR3 is built from 15 residues. Here the CDR3 reads CASSQAANGGNTIYF. The CDR3 DNA is TGTGCCAGCAGCCAGGCAGCAAATGGCGGAAACACCATATATTTT.

This chain joins TRBV5-4 and TRBJ1-2; D possibly corresponds to TRBD1 (5 bases). The V end was cut by 6 bases, the J end by 7 bases, with 22 bases between. The CDR3 extends over 15 amino acids. Germline V CDR1 and CDR2: SGHNT, YYREEE (reference sequence). CDR3 in amino acids: CASTSRKDSTFGYTF. In nucleotides, the CDR3 is TGTGCCAGCACCTCCCGTAAAGACAGTACATTTGGCTACACCTTC.

The J gene is TRBJ1-1, the V gene TRBV5-1; 8 bases match TRBD1. CDR1 is SGHRS and CDR2 is YFSETQ in the germline V gene. V shed 3 bases and J 4 bases; nucleotides not matched to a gene: 5. This CDR3 is built from 14 residues. The CDR3 region is CASSSGQGPTEAFF. DNA for the CDR3: TGCGCCAGCAGCTCCGGACAGGGTCCCACTGAAGCTTTCTTT.